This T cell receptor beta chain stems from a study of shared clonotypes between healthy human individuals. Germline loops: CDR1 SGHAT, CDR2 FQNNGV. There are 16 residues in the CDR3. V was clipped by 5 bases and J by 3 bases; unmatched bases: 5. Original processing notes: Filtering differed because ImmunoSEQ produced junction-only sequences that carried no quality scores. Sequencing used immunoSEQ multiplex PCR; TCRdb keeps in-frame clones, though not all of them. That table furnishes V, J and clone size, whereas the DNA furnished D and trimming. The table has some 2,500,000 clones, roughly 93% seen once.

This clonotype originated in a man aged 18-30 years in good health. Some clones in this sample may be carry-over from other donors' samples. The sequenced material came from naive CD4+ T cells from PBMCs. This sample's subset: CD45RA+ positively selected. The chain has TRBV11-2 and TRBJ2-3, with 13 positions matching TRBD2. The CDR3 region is CASSMWTSGSTDTQYF. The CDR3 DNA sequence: TGTGCCAGCAGCATGTGGACTAGCGGGAGTACAGATACGCAGTATTTT. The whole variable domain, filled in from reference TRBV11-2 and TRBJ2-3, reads EAGVAQSPRYKIIEKRQSVAFWCNPISGHATLYWYQQILGQGPKLLIQFQNNGVVDDSQLPKDRFSAERLKGVDSTLKIQPAKLEDSAVYLCASSMWTSGSTDTQYFGPGTRLTVL.